This TCR beta chain appears in the sequencing data of a study of cytomegalovirus exposure and HLA in healthy donors. The primer mix had 60 Vbeta and 13 Jbeta primers. Repertoires were generated with immunoSEQ multiplex PCR, while TCRdb's copy carries only in-frame clones and drops some. This sample has 130,000 or so clones, with 80% to 90% found just once. Germline assignment: CDR1 MNHEY and CDR2 SVGAGI. The CDR3 contains 12 residues. V was cut by 4 bases and J by 4 bases, with 8 bases left in between. The TCR comes from a woman aged 18-29 years in good health and CMV-seropositive. What was sequenced was PBMCs. The chain employs TRBV6-5 and TRBJ2-7; D ambiguous. CDR3 in amino acids: CASSFNKYEQYF. In nucleotides, the CDR3 is TGTGCCAGCAGTTTCAACAAGTACGAGCAGTACTTC.